This TCR beta chain was documented in a study of post-analysis software for immune sequencing data. Study background: Patients with relapsing-remitting, secondary progressive and progressive-relapsing multiple sclerosis courses were all represented.

The study, taken as a whole, reports: Samples from a shared batch, those prepared together, strongly co-clustered by F measure. There were several TRBV segments more frequent in patients than controls, and TRBV5-6, TRBV5-1 and TRBV20-1 were among them.

Presence of unique molecular identifiers characterized the TCR beta cDNA libraries. TCRdb redid the calling of the PCR reads with MiXCR, one entry per CDR3 protein. Of about 680,000 distinct CDR3 sequences in the sample, more than 50% were seen once. As to this clonotype: Its antigen is not known.

The CDR3 runs to 17 residues. The V end lost 2 bases, the J end lost 6 bases, and 22 bases lay between the germline ends. This chain joins TRBV12-3 or TRBV12-4 and TRBJ1-2; D is uncertain. Source material: blood. The TCR originated in a girl aged 2 to 9 with multiple sclerosis. CDR3 region: CASSLYKVGGSRDGYTF. The CDR3 coding sequence is TGTGCCAGCAGTTTATACAAGGTAGGAGGCTCCAGAGATGGCTACACCTTC.